This TCR beta chain was documented in a study of T-cell memory formation after mild COVID-19. One entry per CDR3 protein, called by TCRdb with MiXCR from the 5' RACE reads. The sample lists almost 550,000 distinct CDR3 sequences, about a fifth occurring once. CDR3 length: 17 residues. The V gene's germline CDR1 is MNHEY and CDR2 SVGEGT. The V and J ends lost 5 bases and 7 bases respectively, with 24 bases between them. The V gene is TRBV6-2 or TRBV6-3, the J gene TRBJ2-1; TRBD1 might be the D (6 bases). This clonotype originated in an adult woman who had mild COVID-19 (a few samples of this study predate the infection). Cell type and time point are not known. Sequencing used PBMCs or a T cell subset sorted from them (not recorded which). CDR3 in DNA: TGTGCCAGCAGTCCCCACCCCCTAGTAGGGGGAGCGAATGAGCAGTTCTTC. It is translated as CASSPHPLVGGANEQFF.